This T cell receptor (beta chain) originates from a study of blood T cell repertoires in COVID-19. Study details: Acute-phase and convalescent COVID-19 samples originated in the United States, Italy and Spain. PBMCs, B-cell-depleted T cells, or T cells were the source of the cDNA or gDNA that made up the material.

Original processing methods: Reference gene primer amplification gave nucleated cell count estimates. TCRdb's copy holds only in-frame clones and misses some; the assay was immunoSEQ multiplex PCR. That table gives V, J and clone size, and the DNA gave D and trimming. The sample consists of hundreds of thousands of clones, roughly 86% of them appearing once. Patients of the Seattle cohort, enrolled during active infection, were followed longitudinally. Germline values: CDR1 SGHRS, CDR2 YFSETQ. The CDR3 has 14 amino acids. The V gene end was trimmed by 4 bases and the J gene end by 6 bases; junction bases not matched to a gene: 6.

Sequencing was done on a sample of peripheral blood. This TCR came from a woman of 80 years or more with COVID-19, enrolled during active disease. The genes are TRBV5-1 and TRBJ2-3; 9 nucleotides align to TRBD2. CDR3: CASSPRLAGDTQYF. The CDR3 DNA follows: TGCGCCAGCAGCCCCCGGCTAGCGGGGGATACGCAGTATTTT.